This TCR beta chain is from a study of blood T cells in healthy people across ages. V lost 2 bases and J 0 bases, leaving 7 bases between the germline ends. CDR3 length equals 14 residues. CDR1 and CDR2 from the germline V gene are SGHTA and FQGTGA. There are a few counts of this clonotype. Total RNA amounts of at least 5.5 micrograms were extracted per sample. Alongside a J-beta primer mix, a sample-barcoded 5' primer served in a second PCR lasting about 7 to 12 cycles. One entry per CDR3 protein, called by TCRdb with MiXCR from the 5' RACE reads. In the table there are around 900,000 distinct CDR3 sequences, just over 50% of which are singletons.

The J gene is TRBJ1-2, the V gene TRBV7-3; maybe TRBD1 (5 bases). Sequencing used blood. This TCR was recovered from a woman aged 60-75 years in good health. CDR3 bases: TGTGCCAGCAGCTTACCAGGGTCTAACTATGGCTACACCTTC. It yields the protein CASSLPGSNYGYTF.